The 3 T cell receptor beta chains given below trace back to one sample, sequenced in a study of CD8 T cells in Susac syndrome. Reverse transcription of about 0.5 to 1 ug RNA was carried out with random hexamers. TCRdb fed the immunoSEQ multiplex PCR reads into MiXCR, producing one record per CDR3 protein. The sample includes 180,000 or so distinct CDR3 sequences, about 94% of them seen just once. The sample was CD4+ T cells from PBMCs. These TCRs come from a human donor in good health.

V usage is TRBV20-1 and J usage is TRBJ2-3, with 9 nucleotides matching TRBD2. CDR1 is DFQATT, CDR2 SNEGSKA, per germline (reference sequence). Trimming cost V 3 bases and J 2 bases; bases outside gene matches: 3. The CDR3 has 14 amino acids. CDR3 protein: CSARTSGFTDTQYF. In DNA, the CDR3 is TGCAGTGCTAGGACTAGCGGATTCACAGATACGCAGTATTTT.

The chain is built from TRBV18 and TRBJ1-2; the match to TRBD1 covers 8 bases. The CDR3 totals 15 residues. V lost 6 bases and J lost 4; bases outside the gene matches: 10. Per the germline V gene, CDR1 is KGHSH and CDR2 is LQKENI. CDR3 in amino acids: CASSRAGGEGYGYTF. The CDR3 nucleotides read TGTGCCAGCTCGCGTGCAGGGGGCGAAGGCTATGGCTACACCTTC. Combining the CDR3 with reference TRBV18 and TRBJ1-2 gives the whole variable domain NAGVMQNPRHLVRRRGQEARLRCSPMKGHSHVYWYRQLPEEGLKFMVYLQKENIIDESGMPKERFSAEFPKEGPSILRIQQVVRGDSAAYFCASSRAGGEGYGYTFGSGTRLTVV.

This sequence joins TRBV11-2 and TRBJ2-1, with D perhaps being TRBD1 or TRBD2 (5 bases each). Germline V gene sequence: CDR1 SGHAT, CDR2 FQNNGV. Trimming removed 6 bases from V and 0 bases from J, with 12 bases in between. The CDR3 has 15 amino acids. CDR3 in DNA: TGTGCCAGCAGACGAGGGGAGAGCTCCTACAATGAGCAGTTCTTC. Translating gives CASRRGESSYNEQFF.